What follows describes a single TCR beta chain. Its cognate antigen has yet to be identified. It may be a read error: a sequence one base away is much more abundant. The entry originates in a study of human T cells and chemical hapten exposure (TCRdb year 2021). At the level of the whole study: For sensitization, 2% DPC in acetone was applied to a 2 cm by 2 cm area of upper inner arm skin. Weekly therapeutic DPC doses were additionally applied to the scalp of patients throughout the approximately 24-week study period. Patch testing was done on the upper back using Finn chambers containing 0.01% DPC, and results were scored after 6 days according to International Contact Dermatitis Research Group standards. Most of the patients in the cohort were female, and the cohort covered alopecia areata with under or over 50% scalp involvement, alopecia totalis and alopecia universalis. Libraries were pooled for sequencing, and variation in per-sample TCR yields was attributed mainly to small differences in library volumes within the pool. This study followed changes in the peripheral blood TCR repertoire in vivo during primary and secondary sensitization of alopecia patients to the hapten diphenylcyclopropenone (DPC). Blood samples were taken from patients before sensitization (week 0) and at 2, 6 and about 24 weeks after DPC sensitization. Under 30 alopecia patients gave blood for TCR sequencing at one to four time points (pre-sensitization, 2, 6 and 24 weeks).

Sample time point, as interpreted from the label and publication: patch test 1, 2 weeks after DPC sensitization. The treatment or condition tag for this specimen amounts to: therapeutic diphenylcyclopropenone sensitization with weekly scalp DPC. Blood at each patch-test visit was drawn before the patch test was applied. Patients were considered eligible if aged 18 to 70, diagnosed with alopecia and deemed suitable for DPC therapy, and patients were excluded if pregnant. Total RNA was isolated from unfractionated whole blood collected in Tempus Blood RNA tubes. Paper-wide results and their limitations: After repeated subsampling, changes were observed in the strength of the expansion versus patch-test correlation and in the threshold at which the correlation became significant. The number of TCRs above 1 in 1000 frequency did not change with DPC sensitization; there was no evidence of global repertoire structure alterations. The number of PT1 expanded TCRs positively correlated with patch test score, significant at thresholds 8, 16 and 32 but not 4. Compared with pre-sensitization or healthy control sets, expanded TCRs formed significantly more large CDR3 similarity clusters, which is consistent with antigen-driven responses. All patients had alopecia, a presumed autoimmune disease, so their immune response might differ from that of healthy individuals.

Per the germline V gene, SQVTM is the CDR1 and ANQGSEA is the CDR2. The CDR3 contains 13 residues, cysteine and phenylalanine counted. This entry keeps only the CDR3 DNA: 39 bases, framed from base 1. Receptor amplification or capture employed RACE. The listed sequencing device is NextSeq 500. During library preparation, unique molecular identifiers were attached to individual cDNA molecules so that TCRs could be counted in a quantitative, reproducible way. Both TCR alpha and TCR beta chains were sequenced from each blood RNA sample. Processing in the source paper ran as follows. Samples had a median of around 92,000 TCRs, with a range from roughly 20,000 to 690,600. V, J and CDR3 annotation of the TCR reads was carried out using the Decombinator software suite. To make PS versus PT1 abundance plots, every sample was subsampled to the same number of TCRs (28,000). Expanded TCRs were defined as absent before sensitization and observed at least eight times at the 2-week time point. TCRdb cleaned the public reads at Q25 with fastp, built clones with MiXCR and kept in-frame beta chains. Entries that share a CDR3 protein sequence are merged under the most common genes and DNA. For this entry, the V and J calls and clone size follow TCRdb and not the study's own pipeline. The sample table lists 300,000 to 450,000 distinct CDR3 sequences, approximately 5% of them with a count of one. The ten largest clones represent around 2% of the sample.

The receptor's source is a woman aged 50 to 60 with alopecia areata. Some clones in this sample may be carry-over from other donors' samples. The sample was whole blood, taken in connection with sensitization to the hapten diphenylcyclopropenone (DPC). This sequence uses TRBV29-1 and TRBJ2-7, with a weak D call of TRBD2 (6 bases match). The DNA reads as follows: TGCAGCTTTGAATCGGGGACTCTACGGGAGCAGTACTTC. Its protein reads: CSFESGTLREQYF.